This T cell receptor beta chain was profiled in a study of beta chain features in type 1 diabetes. Study-wide results and limits: Among all four CD4+ subsets, Type 1 diabetes patients had TCRB CDR3s that were moderately but significantly shorter. Reduced insertions and increased deletions marked VDJ junctions in type 1 diabetes patients.

Isolated RNA was reverse transcribed in full, so expressed TCRB transcripts were sequenced. About 3.57 million reads were obtained on average from naive, central memory and regulatory T cell samples. Method: immunoSEQ multiplex PCR; TCRdb's copy keeps in-frame clones and lacks some. In the table there are about 280,000 clones, around 16% of which are singletons. Notes on this clone: Its antigen is undetermined.

CD45RO/CCR7/CD25/CD127/CD95/CD27 separated CD4+ naive, central memory, regulatory and stem cell-like memory cells by sorting. Each of the sorted populations had a purity greater than 95%. This sequence originates from a man younger than 35 with type 1 diabetes. Sequencing was done on a sample of naive CD4+ T cells from blood.

CDR3 in amino acids: CAWNTGFQETQYF. The CDR3 region has the DNA TGTGCCTGGAATACAGGATTCCAAGAGACCCAGTACTTC. The rearrangement links TRBV30 to TRBJ2-5; possibly TRBD1 for D (5 bases). The CDR3 extends over 13 amino acids. In germline, CDR1 is GTSNPN, CDR2 SVGIG (reference sequence). Trimming shortened V by 4 bases and J by 1 base, and 10 bases separated the two germline ends.